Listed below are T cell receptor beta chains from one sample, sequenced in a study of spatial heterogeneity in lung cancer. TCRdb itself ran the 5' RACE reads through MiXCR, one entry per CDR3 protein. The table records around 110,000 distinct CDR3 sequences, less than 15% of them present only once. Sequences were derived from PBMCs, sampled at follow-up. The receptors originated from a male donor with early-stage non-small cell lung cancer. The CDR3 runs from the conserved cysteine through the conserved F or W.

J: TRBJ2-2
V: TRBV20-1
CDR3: CSASDRGDGELFF

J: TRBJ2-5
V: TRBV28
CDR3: CASHRQGIYQETQYF

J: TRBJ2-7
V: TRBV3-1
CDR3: CASSQEGTGVREQYF

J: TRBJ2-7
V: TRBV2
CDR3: CASSERLLYEQYF

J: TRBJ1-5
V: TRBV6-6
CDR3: CATKIDSNQPQHF

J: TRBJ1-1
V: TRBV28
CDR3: CASGGGQPNTEAFF

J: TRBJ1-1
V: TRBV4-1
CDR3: CASSHPSTGSEAFF

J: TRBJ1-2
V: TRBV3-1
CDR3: CASSQGTGGLYGYTF

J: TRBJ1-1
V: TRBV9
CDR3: CASSPGGGTEAFF

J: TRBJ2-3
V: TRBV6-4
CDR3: CASSSVGLGTDTQYF

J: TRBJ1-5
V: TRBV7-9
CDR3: CASGSLGPRNQPQHF

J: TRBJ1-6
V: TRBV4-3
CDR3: CASSQARQGNNSPLHF

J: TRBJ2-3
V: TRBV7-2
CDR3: CASSAPSLWRGSGTDTQYF

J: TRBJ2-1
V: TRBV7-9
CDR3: CASSLEGFHEQFF

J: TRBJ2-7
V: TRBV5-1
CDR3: CASSWDSANSYEQYF

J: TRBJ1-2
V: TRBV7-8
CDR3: CASSPQGADGYTF

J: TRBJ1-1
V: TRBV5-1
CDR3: CASSQGALNTEAFF

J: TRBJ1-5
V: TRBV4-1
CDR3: CASSQGSGFEQPQHF

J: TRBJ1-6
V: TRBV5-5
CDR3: CASSLVAGMNSPLHF

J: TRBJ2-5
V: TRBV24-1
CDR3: CATSDLPGGETQYF

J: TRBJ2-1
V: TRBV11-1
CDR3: CASSPGLAGGQREQFF

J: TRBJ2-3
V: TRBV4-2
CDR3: CASSQGAGTQYF

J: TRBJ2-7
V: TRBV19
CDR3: CASSPGQEPEQYF

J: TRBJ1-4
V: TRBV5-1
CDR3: CASSLARRIDEKLFF

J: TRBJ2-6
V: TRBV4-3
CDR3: CASSQALIFGANVLTF

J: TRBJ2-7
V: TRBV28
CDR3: CASSFLAGVTYEQYF

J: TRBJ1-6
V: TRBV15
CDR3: CATSRVTSSSPLHF